These T cell receptor beta chains were read from a single sample in a study of T cell repertoires in cytomegalovirus infection. For these receptors, no antigen is known. In TCRdb, the reads were re-called with MiXCR into one record per CDR3 protein. The sample comprises approximately 110,000 distinct CDR3 sequences, more than 25% of which are singletons, and 58% rests with the top ten. The specimen was CD8+ T cells from cultured PBMCs, collected from culture after CMV antigen stimulation. Every receptor here comes from a human donor in good health (CMV status not recorded). Some clones in this sample may be carry-over from other donors' samples. CDR3s include the opening cysteine and the closing phenylalanine or tryptophan. The order of the fields is clone size, D gene, J gene, V gene, CDR3 DNA, CDR3 protein. A D gene is named only where the DNA matches it firmly. For some rows the clone size is stated as once, few or many, or as a class when expanded; others skip it.

few,TRBD1,TRBJ1-4,TRBV7-2,TGTGCCAGCAGCCCAGCAGCAGCGACAGGGAAGTTTGCAACTAATGAAAAACTGTTTTTT,CASSPAAATGKFATNEKLFF
few,TRBD2,TRBJ2-7,TRBV6-5,TGTGCCAGCAGTTTGGTGGGCAGCGGGGGGGAATACGAGCAGTACTTC,CASSLVGSGGEYEQYF
.,.,TRBJ2-3,TRBV6-6,TGTGCCAGCAGTTACTCGCACAGACCAGATACGCAGTATTTT,CASSYSHRPDTQYF
few,.,TRBJ2-4,TRBV7-9,TGTGCCAGCGAGAAGGCCGAGAAAAACATTCAGTACTTC,CASEKAEKNIQYF
many,.,TRBJ2-7,TRBV19,TGTGCCAGTAGTATCTCGAGAAGGGCCGAGCAGTACTTC,CASSISRRAEQYF
.,.,TRBJ2-7,TRBV4-1,TGCGCCAGCAGCCAAGAAAAGGGGTACGAGCAGTACTTC,CASSQEKGYEQYF
few,TRBD2,TRBJ2-3,TRBV9,TGTGCCAGCAGCGCGGATAGTAGCGGGGGAACAGATACGCAGTATTTT,CASSADSSGGTDTQYF
.,.,TRBJ2-3,TRBV6-5,TGTGCCAGCAGTTACTCGAACACGGATACGCAGTATTTT,CASSYSNTDTQYF
.,TRBD2,TRBJ2-3,TRBV29-1,TGCAGCGTTGAAGTGAGCGGGGGGTACACAGATACGCAGTATTTT,CSVEVSGGYTDTQYF
.,.,TRBJ2-1,TRBV6-6,.,CASSTSIGDRANEQFF
few,.,TRBJ1-2,TRBV12-3/TRBV12-4,TGTGCCAGCAGTTTAGCACCGGGACACCGAAACTATGGCTACACCTTC,CASSLAPGHRNYGYTF
.,.,TRBJ1-2,TRBV28,TGTGCCAGCAACCCGCAGGGGAACCAGTCACCTAACTATGGCTACACCTTC,CASNPQGNQSPNYGYTF
.,TRBD1,TRBJ2-7,TRBV5-5,TGTGCCAGCAGTCAGCCGGGACAGGGGTCCTACGAGCAGTACTTC,CASSQPGQGSYEQYF
.,.,TRBJ1-1,TRBV19,TGTGCCAGTAGTAGCGGGCTTTTCATGAACACTGAAGCTTTCTTT,CASSSGLFMNTEAFF
.,.,TRBJ1-1,TRBV7-8,TGTGCCAGCAGCGCGCGCCGGGACGGTTACACTGAAGCTTTCTTT,CASSARRDGYTEAFF
once,.,TRBJ2-2,TRBV7-8,TGTGCCAGCAGCTTAGCGTCAGGGGCCATGGCCGGGGAGCTGTTTTTT,CASSLASGAMAGELFF
.,.,TRBJ1-2,TRBV29-1,TGCAGCCCAAATACCGGGCGAAGCTACACCTTC,CSPNTGRSYTF
.,.,TRBJ1-3,TRBV29-1,TGCAGCGTAGAGACAGCTCCCTCTGGAAACACCATATATTTT,CSVETAPSGNTIYF
.,.,TRBJ2-7,TRBV24-1,TGTGCCACCAGTGATTCCTCAGCATACGAGCAGTACTTC,CATSDSSAYEQYF
many,.,TRBJ1-5,TRBV20-1,TGCAGTGCTAGAGGCCCCGCCGGAGAGGCCGATAGCAATCAGCCCCAGCATTTT,CSARGPAGEADSNQPQHF
.,.,TRBJ1-2,TRBV14,TGTGCCAGCAGCAGATCAGGGACGGGGGACTATGGCTACACCTTC,CASSRSGTGDYGYTF
.,.,TRBJ1-5,TRBV19,TGTGCCAGTAGTATAGGAGTCGGCAATCAGCCCCAGCATTTT,CASSIGVGNQPQHF
few,TRBD2,TRBJ2-5,TRBV19,TGTGCCAGTAGTACCGGGGGGTATGCAACGGAGACCCAGTACTTC,CASSTGGYATETQYF
few,TRBD1,TRBJ2-7,TRBV6-1,TGTGCCAGCAGTGAAGTGGGACAGGGCGCCGAGCAGTACTTC,CASSEVGQGAEQYF
.,TRBD1,TRBJ2-3,TRBV2,TGTGCCAGCAGTGACCCCGGACAGGGGGCCCCCACAGATACGCAGTATTTT,CASSDPGQGAPTDTQYF
.,.,TRBJ1-5,TRBV11-2,TGTGCCAGCAGCTGGGACCGCAATCAGCCCCAGCATTTT,CASSWDRNQPQHF
many,.,TRBJ2-3,TRBV12-3/TRBV12-4,TGTGCCAGCAGCGCCAGGGTGAGAAGCACAGATACGCAGTATTTT,CASSARVRSTDTQYF
.,.,TRBJ2-7,TRBV29-1,TGCAGCGTTGAAAAGGGGAGCTACGAGCAGTACTTC,CSVEKGSYEQYF
many,.,TRBJ2-4,TRBV6-1,TGTGCCAGCAGTTCCGGGACGGGACGGTCTAACATTCAGTACTTC,CASSSGTGRSNIQYF
few,TRBD2,TRBJ2-1,TRBV6-1,TGTGCCAGCAGAGCCGGGACTAGCGGGGGGCCGGGGCAGTTCTTC,CASRAGTSGGPGQFF
.,.,TRBJ2-3,TRBV7-7,TGTGCCAGCGAATTGAGCCTCACAGATACGCAGTATTTT,CASELSLTDTQYF
.,.,TRBJ2-3,TRBV5-6,TGTGCCAGCAGCTTCTCGGGTCGGACTAACACAGATACGCAGTATTTT,CASSFSGRTNTDTQYF
few,.,TRBJ2-7,TRBV7-8,TGTGCCAGCAGCTTAGGTCCAGGGTCGATCTACGAGCAGTACTTC,CASSLGPGSIYEQYF
.,.,TRBJ2-2,TRBV19,TGTGCCAGTACCTACAGGAGTAACACCGGGGAGCTGTTTTTT,CASTYRSNTGELFF
.,.,TRBJ2-1,TRBV9,TGTGCCAGCAGCGTAGAGATGTCTCCGTATTACAATGAGCAGTTCTTC,CASSVEMSPYYNEQFF
once,TRBD1,TRBJ2-5,TRBV6-1,TGTGCCAGCAGTGTCGTTCCACAGGGGGCAGAGACCCAGTACTTC,CASSVVPQGAETQYF
many,.,TRBJ2-1,TRBV20-1,TGCAGTGCTAGCTCATCCCGGGACCTAGTTTTTCCGTTCTTC,CSASSSRDLVFPFF
few,TRBD1,TRBJ2-3,TRBV6-1,TGTGCCAGCACCTACAGGGGAGTTAGCACAGATACGCAGTATTTT,CASTYRGVSTDTQYF
.,.,TRBJ2-1,TRBV6-1,TGTGCCAGCAGTGAAGCGAGGACTTTCTACAATGAGCAGTTCTTC,CASSEARTFYNEQFF
.,TRBD1,TRBJ1-1,TRBV7-2,TGTGCCAGCAGCTTAGGACGACAGGGATTGAACACTGAAGCTTTCTTT,CASSLGRQGLNTEAFF
.,.,TRBJ1-2,TRBV19,TGTGCCAGTAGTATTGGCGGGTACAGGGTAGGATATGGCTACACCTTC,CASSIGGYRVGYGYTF
few,.,TRBJ2-1,TRBV19,TGTGCCAGTAGTATCGGGTACAATGAGCAGTTCTTC,CASSIGYNEQFF
.,.,TRBJ2-7,TRBV7-2,TGTGCCAGCAGCTTAGCGAGGGGGGGGACCTACGAGCAGTACTTC,CASSLARGGTYEQYF
.,.,TRBJ2-7,TRBV6-1,TGTGCCAGCAGTGAATATCAGGGAACCTCCTACGAGCAGTACTTC,CASSEYQGTSYEQYF
few,.,TRBJ1-1,TRBV7-2,TGTGCCAGCAGCTGGGGACGGGCGAGGACTGAAGCTTTCTTT,CASSWGRARTEAFF
.,.,TRBJ2-1,TRBV28,TGTGCCAGCAGTTTGCGGGTGACCCAGCTCAAGCAGTTCTTC,CASSLRVTQLKQFF
.,TRBD2,TRBJ2-7,TRBV4-1,TGCGCCAGCAGCCCGGCGACTAGCGGGGGGCCGGGATCATACGAGCAGTACTTC,CASSPATSGGPGSYEQYF
.,.,TRBJ2-2,TRBV6-6,TGTGCCAGCAGTACCGGGGAGCTGTTTTTT,CASSTGELFF